The TCR beta chain under discussion was sequenced for a study of T cells expressing NK-cell markers. Study-wide context: Seven sequenced donors out of eight were HCMV-seropositive, one seronegative.

Study-level findings and limits: In a few donors, dominant clonotypes made up about 25-65% of CD3+CD56-NKG2C+ cells. The share of CD8+ T cells held by dominant NKG2C+ clonotypes was roughly 1.0-8% in about six donors.

For each CDR3 protein, TCRdb gives one entry from its re-call of the 5' RACE reads, without DNA. The table for this sample gives about 410,000 distinct CDR3 sequences. Remarks on this clonotype: What it binds is not known.

This sequence originates from a woman aged 45-60 years in good health. Sequenced: blood T cells: a sorted CD56 or NKG2C T cell subset, CD4+ or CD8+ T cells, or bulk PBMC T cells (not recorded which).

CDR3 sequence reads: CASMARRSDNEQFF. The V gene is TRBV19, the J gene TRBJ2-1. This CDR3 contains 14 residues. The germline gives CDR1 LNHDA, CDR2 SQIVND (reference sequence).